This T cell receptor (beta chain) was retrieved from a study of regulatory T cells in long-lasting Graves disease. iRepertoire HTBI primers and Arm-PCR of CDR3 regions built TCR beta libraries. TCRdb reprocessed the multiplex PCR reads via MiXCR and lists one record per CDR3 protein. Among a few hundred thousand distinct CDR3 sequences, roughly 19% were seen once, and the ten largest hold 10% to 15%. This CDR3 is 16 amino acids long. Germline CDR1 is SGHRS and CDR2 is YFSETQ. V was trimmed by 2 bases and J by 0 bases, leaving 9 bases between them. Sample time point: newly diagnosed GD, antithyroid drugs for less than 3 months. The TCR library was made from RNA that had been extracted from PBMCs in TRIzol. The collection involved drawing nine milliliters of peripheral blood into EDTA tubes. This clonotype was counted at least ten times. The same specimen was also included in a second study, on T cells in Graves' hyperthyroidism and ophthalmopathy. That report adds: Exclusion criteria comprised uncontrolled infection, other autoimmune disease, pregnancy or lactation.

The input for sequencing was peripheral blood mononuclear cells (PBMCs), taken at new diagnosis, from a patient treated with antithyroid drugs. The clonotype comes from a woman younger than 45 with Graves disease. V and J are TRBV5-1 and TRBJ1-6; no definite D call. CDR3 loop: CASSFQSSSYNSPLHF. The CDR3 DNA sequence: TGCGCCAGCAGCTTCCAGTCGAGCTCCTATAATTCACCCCTCCACTTT.